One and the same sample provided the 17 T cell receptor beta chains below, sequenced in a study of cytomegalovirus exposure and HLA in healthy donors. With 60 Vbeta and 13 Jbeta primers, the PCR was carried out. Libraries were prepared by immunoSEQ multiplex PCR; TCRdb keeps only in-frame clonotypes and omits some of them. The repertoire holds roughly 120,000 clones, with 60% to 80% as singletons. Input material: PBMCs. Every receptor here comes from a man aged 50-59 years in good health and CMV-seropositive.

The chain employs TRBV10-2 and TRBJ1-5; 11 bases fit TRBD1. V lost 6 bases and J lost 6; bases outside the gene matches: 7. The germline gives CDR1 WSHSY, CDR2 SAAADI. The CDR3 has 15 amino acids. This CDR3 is CASSIGQGAAQPQHF. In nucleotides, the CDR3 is TGCGCCAGCAGCATAGGACAGGGGGCGGCTCAGCCCCAGCATTTT.

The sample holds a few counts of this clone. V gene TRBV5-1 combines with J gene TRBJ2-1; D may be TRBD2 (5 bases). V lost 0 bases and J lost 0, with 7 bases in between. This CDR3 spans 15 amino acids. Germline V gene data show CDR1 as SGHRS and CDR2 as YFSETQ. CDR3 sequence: CASSLVGDSYNEQFF. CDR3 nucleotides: TGCGCCAGCAGCTTGGTCGGGGACTCCTACAATGAGCAGTTCTTC.

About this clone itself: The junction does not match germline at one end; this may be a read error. CDR3 nucleotides: TGCGCCAGCAGACTTCGGGACAGCCTCCTCTTT. Translation gives CASRLRDSLLF. This chain connects TRBV5-1 to TRBJ1-1, with 7 bases matching TRBD1. CDR1 and CDR2 from the germline V gene are SGHRS and YFSETQ. This CDR3 region has 11 residues.

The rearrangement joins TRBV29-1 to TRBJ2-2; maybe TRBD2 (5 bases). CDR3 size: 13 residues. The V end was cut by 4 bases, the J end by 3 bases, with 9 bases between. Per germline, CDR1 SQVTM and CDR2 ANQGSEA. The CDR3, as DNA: TGCAGCGTTGGCGAGGGATACACCGGGGAGCTGTTTTTT. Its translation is CSVGEGYTGELFF.

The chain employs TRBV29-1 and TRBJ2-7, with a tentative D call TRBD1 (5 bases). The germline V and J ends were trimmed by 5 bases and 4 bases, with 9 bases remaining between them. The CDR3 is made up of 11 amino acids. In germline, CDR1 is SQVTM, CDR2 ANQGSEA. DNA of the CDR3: TGCAGCGTTCTACGACAGTACGAGCAGTACTTC. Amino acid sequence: CSVLRQYEQYF.

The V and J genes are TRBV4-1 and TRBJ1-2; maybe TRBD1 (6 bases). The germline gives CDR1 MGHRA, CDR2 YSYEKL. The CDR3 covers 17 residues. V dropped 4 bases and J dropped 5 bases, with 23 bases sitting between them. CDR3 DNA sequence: TGCGCCAGCAGCCTGGGTATTAGGGCCGGGACACTGTATGGCTACACCTTC. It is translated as CASSLGIRAGTLYGYTF.

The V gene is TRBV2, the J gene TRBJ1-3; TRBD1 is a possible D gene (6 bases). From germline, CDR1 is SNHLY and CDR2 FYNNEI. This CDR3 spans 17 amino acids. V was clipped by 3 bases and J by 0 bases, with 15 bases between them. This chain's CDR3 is CASSENLRTVSGNTIYF. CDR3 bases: TGTGCCAGCAGTGAGAACTTAAGGACAGTCTCTGGAAACACCATATATTTT. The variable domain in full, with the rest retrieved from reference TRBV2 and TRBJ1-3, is EPEVTQTPSHQVTQMGQEVILRCVPISNHLYFYWYRQILGQKVEFLVSFYNNEISEKSEIFDDQFSVERPDGSNFTLKIRSTKLEDSAMYFCASSENLRTVSGNTIYFGEGSWLTVV.

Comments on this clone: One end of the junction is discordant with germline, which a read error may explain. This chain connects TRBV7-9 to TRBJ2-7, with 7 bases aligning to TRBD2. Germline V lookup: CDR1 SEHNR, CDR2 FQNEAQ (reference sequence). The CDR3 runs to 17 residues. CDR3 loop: CSSSIRLARGGRGEQYF. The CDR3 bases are TGTTCCAGCAGCATTCGACTAGCACGAGGAGGACGGGGCGAGCAGTACTTC.

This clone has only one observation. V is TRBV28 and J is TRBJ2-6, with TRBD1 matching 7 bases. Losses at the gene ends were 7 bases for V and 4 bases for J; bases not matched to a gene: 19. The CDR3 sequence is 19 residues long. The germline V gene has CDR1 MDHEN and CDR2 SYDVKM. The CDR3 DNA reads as TGTGCCAGCACCTCGAATGGGTCTAGGGGGCTACGGGGGGCCAACGTCCTGACTTTC. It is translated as CASTSNGSRGLRGANVLTF. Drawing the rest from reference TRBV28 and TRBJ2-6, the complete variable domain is DVKVTQSSRYLVKRTGEKVFLECVQDMDHENMFWYRQDPGLGLRLIYFSYDVKMKEKGDIPEGYSVSREKKERFSLILESASTNQTSMYLCASTSNGSRGLRGANVLTFGAGSRLTVL.

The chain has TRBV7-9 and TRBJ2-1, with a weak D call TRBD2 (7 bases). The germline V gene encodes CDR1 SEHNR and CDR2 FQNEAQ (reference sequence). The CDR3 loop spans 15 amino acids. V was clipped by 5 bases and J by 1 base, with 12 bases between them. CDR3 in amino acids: CASSPSGTSYNEQFF. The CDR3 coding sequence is TGTGCCAGCAGCCCGAGCGGGACATCCTACAATGAGCAGTTCTTC.

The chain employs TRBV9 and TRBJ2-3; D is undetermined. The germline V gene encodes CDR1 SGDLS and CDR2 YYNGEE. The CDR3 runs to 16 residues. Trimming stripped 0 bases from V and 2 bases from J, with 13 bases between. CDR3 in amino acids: CASSVGLQRSTDTQYF. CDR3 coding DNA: TGTGCCAGCAGCGTAGGTCTTCAGAGGTCCACAGATACGCAGTATTTT.

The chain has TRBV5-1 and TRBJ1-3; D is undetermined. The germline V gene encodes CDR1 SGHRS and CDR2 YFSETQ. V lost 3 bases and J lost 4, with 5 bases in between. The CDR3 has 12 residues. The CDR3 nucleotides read TGCGCCAGCAGCTCTCAGGGAAACACCATATATTTT. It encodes CASSSQGNTIYF. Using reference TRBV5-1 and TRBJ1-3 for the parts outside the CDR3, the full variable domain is KAGVTQTPRYLIKTRGQQVTLSCSPISGHRSVSWYQQTPGQGLQFLFEYFSETQRNKGNFPGRFSGRQFSNSRSEMNVSTLELGDSALYLCASSSQGNTIYFGEGSWLTVV.

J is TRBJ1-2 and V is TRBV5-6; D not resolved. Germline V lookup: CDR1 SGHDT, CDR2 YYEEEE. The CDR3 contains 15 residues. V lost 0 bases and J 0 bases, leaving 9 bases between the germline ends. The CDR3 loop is CASSLARQTNYGYTF. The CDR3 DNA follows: TGTGCCAGCAGCTTGGCCCGTCAGACTAACTATGGCTACACCTTC. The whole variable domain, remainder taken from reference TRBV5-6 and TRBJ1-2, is DAGVTQSPTHLIKTRGQQVTLRCSPKSGHDTVSWYQQALGQGPQFIFQYYEEEERQRGNFPDRFSGHQFPNYSSELNVNALLLGDSALYLCASSLARQTNYGYTFGSGTRLTVV.

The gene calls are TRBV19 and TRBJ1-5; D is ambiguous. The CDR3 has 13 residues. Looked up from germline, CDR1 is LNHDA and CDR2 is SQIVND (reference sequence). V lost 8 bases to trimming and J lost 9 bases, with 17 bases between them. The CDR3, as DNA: TGTGCCAGTGGCATTTTGGCAGGTCGGCCCCAGCATTTT. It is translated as CASGILAGRPQHF.

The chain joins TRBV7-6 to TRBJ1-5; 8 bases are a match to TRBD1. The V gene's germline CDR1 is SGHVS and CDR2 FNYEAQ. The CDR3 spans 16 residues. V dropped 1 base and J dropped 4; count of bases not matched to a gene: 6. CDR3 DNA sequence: TGTGCCAGCAGCTTAGATCCGGGACAGGATAATCAGCCCCAGCATTTT. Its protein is CASSLDPGQDNQPQHF.

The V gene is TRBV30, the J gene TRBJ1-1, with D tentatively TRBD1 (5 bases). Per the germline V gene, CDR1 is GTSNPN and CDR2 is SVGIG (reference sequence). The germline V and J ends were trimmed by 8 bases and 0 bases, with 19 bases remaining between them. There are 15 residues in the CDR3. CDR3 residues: CAHEPRQKMNTEAFF. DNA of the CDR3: TGTGCCCATGAGCCGAGACAGAAGATGAACACTGAAGCTTTCTTT.

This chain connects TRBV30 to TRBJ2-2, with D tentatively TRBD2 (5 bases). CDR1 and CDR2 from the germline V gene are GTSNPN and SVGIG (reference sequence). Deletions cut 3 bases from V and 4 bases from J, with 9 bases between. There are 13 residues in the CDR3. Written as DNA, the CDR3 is TGTGCCTGGAGCCGGGATCTCACCGGGGAGCTGTTTTTT. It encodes CAWSRDLTGELFF.